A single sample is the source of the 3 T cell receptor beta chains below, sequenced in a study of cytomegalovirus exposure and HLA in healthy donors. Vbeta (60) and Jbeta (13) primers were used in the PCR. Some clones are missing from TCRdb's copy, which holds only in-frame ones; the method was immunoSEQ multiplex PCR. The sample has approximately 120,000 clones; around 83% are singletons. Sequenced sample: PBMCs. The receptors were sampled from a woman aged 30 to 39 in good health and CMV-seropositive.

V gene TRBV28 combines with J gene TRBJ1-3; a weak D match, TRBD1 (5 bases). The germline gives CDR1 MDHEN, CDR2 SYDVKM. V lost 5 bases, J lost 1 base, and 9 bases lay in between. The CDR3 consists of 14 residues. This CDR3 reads CASSAPGSGNTIYF. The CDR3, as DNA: TGTGCCAGCAGTGCCCCAGGGTCTGGAAACACCATATATTTT.

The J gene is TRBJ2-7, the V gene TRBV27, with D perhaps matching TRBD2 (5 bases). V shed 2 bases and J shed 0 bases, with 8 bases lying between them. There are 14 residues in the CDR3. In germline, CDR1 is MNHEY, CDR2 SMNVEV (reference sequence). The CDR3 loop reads CASSLMGSSYEQYF. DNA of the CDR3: TGTGCCAGCAGTTTAATGGGGAGCTCCTACGAGCAGTACTTC.

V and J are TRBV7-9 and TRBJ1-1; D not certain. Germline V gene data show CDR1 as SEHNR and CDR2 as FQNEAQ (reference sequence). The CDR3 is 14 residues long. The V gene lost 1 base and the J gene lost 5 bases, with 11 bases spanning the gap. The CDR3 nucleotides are TGTGCCAGCAGCTTAGGGAGAGTGGAAACTGAAGCTTTCTTT. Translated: CASSLGRVETEAFF.